Below, 17 T cell receptor beta chains from the same sample are listed, as sequenced in a study of T cell changes during pregnancy in multiple sclerosis. Data came from immunoSEQ multiplex PCR; TCRdb stores just in-frame clones and leaves some out. The data hold approximately 70,000 clones, with around 90% observed a single time. The source material was peripheral blood, sampled in the first trimester of pregnancy. The receptors shown here come from a female donor with multiple sclerosis, enrolled in a pregnancy study.

V is TRBV6-5 and J is TRBJ1-1; D unresolved. This CDR3 has 13 amino acids. Germline V CDR1 and CDR2: MNHEY, SVGAGI. V was cut by 2 bases and J by 12 bases, with 16 bases left in between. The CDR3 DNA reads TGTGCCAGCAGTTACCCCGCCCTAGGCACGACTTTCTTT. Translating gives CASSYPALGTTFF.

The chain links TRBV6-1 to TRBJ1-3; 7 positions match TRBD1. With 3 bases clipped from V and 11 bases from J, the junction kept 7 bases outside the gene matches. From germline, CDR1 is MNHNS and CDR2 SASEGT. This CDR3 is 13 amino acids long. The chain's CDR3 is CASSDGTVNSIYF. The DNA for the CDR3 is TGTGCCAGCAGTGACGGGACAGTAAATTCCATATATTTT.

This clone has just a few counts. The V and J genes are TRBV11-2 and TRBJ1-1, with 8 bases identical to TRBD1. Per the germline V gene, CDR1 is SGHAT and CDR2 is FQNNGV. Losses at the gene ends were 6 bases for V and 10 bases for J; bases not matched to a gene: 7. This CDR3 region has 12 residues. The DNA of the CDR3 is TGTGCCAGCAGGTTTACAGGGGGAATAGCTTTCTTT. Residues: CASRFTGGIAFF.

This chain connects TRBV10-3 to TRBJ1-3, with D tentatively TRBD1 (6 bases). CDR1 is ENHRY and CDR2 is SYGVKD in the germline V gene. There are 17 residues in the CDR3. V lost 3 bases and J lost 0, with 15 bases in between. The CDR3 reads CAISELGTSFSGNTIYF. The CDR3 bases are TGTGCCATCAGTGAACTCGGGACATCCTTCTCTGGAAACACCATATATTTT.

The chain couples TRBV6-1 to TRBJ1-5; TRBD1 might be the D (5 bases). The CDR3 length is 13 residues. Trimming stripped 6 bases from V and 6 bases from J, with 12 bases between. In germline, CDR1 is MNHNS, CDR2 SASEGT. The CDR3 coding sequence is TGTGCCAGCAGCGGCAGGGTGGGTCAGCCCCAGCATTTT. Protein product: CASSGRVGQPQHF.

The chain links TRBV19 to TRBJ1-5; D is unclear. CDR3 length: 13 residues. Per the germline V gene, CDR1 is LNHDA and CDR2 is SQIVND (reference sequence). V lost 5 bases, J lost 7 bases, and 12 bases lay in between. CDR3 residues: CASSAGLGQPQHF. DNA for the CDR3: TGTGCCAGTAGTGCCGGACTCGGACAGCCCCAGCATTTT.

V usage is TRBV5-1 and J usage is TRBJ2-5; 11 nucleotides agree with TRBD2. The CDR3 spans 14 residues. V lost 2 bases, J lost 5 bases, and 2 bases stayed unmatched. Per germline, CDR1 SGHRS and CDR2 YFSETQ. The CDR3 bases are TGCGCCAGCAGCTTCGTAGCGGGGGGGGAGACCCAGTACTTC. Residues: CASSFVAGGETQYF.

The chain carries TRBV19 and TRBJ2-7; 11 bases fit TRBD2. The germline gives CDR1 LNHDA, CDR2 SQIVND (reference sequence). V dropped 3 bases and J dropped 3; count of bases not matched to a gene: 4. The CDR3 loop spans 15 amino acids. The CDR3 is CASSIYGTSGYEQYF. DNA for the CDR3: TGTGCCAGTAGTATCTACGGGACTAGCGGCTACGAGCAGTACTTC.

The chain uses TRBV19 and TRBJ2-7, with 7 bases lining up with TRBD1. CDR3 length: 12 amino acids. J was trimmed by 4 bases and V by 8 bases; bases with no gene match: 5. Germline CDR1 and CDR2: LNHDA and SQIVND (reference sequence). CDR3 bases: TGTGCCAGTGCCGGGACAGAGTACGAGCAGTACTTC. The encoded protein is CASAGTEYEQYF.

This clone is a singleton in its sample. The chain has TRBV30 and TRBJ2-1, with 10 positions matching TRBD2. The CDR3 is made up of 15 amino acids. V was pared by 2 bases and J by 5 bases, with 6 bases of the junction left unmatched. Per the germline V gene, CDR1 is GTSNPN and CDR2 is SVGIG (reference sequence). In DNA, the CDR3 is TGTGCCTGGAGTAATAAAGGACTAGCGGACAATGAGCAGTTCTTC. Its protein product is CAWSNKGLADNEQFF.

In its sample, this clone was seen once. The rearrangement uses TRBV6-5 and TRBJ1-5; 8 bases are shared with TRBD1. V shed 5 bases, J shed 6 bases, and the junction held 9 bases outside the gene matches. Germline loops: CDR1 MNHEY, CDR2 SVGAGI. This CDR3 has 15 residues. This CDR3 is CASSLTTGAGQPQHF. CDR3 bases: TGTGCCAGCAGTCTGACGACAGGGGCGGGTCAGCCCCAGCATTTT.

The V gene is TRBV2, the J gene TRBJ2-1, with no clear D. V was pared by 7 bases and J by 4 bases, with 8 bases between. The CDR3 extends over 12 amino acids. From germline, CDR1 is SNHLY and CDR2 FYNNEI. The CDR3 nucleotides read TGTGCCAGCATCCCCCGGTACAATGAGCAGTTCTTC. It codes for CASIPRYNEQFF.

CDR3 sequence reads: CASSQSGSSYNEQFF. CDR3 nucleotide sequence: TGTGCCAGCTCGCAAAGCGGTAGTTCCTACAATGAGCAGTTCTTC. The chain is built from TRBV18 and TRBJ2-1, with D maybe TRBD2 (5 bases). This CDR3 is built from 15 residues. V was clipped by 6 bases and J by 1 base, with 13 bases between them. Germline loops: CDR1 KGHSH, CDR2 LQKENI.

V usage is TRBV27 and J usage is TRBJ2-5; D uncertain. Germline loops: CDR1 MNHEY, CDR2 SMNVEV (reference sequence). V was shortened by 1 base and J by 7 bases, with 10 bases between the two germline ends. The CDR3 extends over 13 amino acids. CDR3 coding DNA: TGTGCCAGCAGTTTATTGGGCCCCGGGACCCAGTACTTC. It codes for CASSLLGPGTQYF.

V and J are TRBV6-1 and TRBJ2-3; TRBD2 agrees at 8 bases. There are 16 residues in the CDR3. The germline V gene encodes CDR1 MNHNS and CDR2 SASEGT. Germline trimming cut 4 bases from V and 0 bases from J; bases unmatched to any gene: 6. Here the CDR3 reads CASSVGLASSTDTQYF. CDR3 nucleotide sequence: TGTGCCAGCAGTGTCGGACTAGCTTCAAGCACAGATACGCAGTATTTT.

Concerning this clone itself: The junction and the germline gene differ at one end; a read error may be behind it. The chain carries TRBV5-1 and TRBJ1-1; 7 bases agree with TRBD1. Germline CDR1 SGHRS, CDR2 YFSETQ. This CDR3 is built from 14 residues. CDR3 sequence (DNA): TGCGCCAGCAGCCAGGGACAGATGAACGCTGAAGCTTTCTTT. It yields the protein CASSQGQMNAEAFF. The complete variable domain, with remaining parts taken from reference TRBV5-1 and TRBJ1-1, reads KAGVTQTPRYLIKTRGQQVTLSCSPISGHRSVSWYQQTPGQGLQFLFEYFSETQRNKGNFPGRFSGRQFSNSRSEMNVSTLELGDSALYLCASSQGQMNAEAFFGQGTRLTVV.

The rearrangement uses TRBV4-2 and TRBJ2-6; D is undetermined. This CDR3 comprises 16 residues. Trimming took off 4 bases at V and 2 bases at J, with 12 bases between the two ends. Germline-derived CDR1 and CDR2 are LGHNA and YNFKEQ. CDR3 residues: CASSPQVFTGANVLTF. Here the CDR3 DNA reads TGTGCCAGCAGCCCCCAGGTTTTCACTGGGGCCAACGTCCTGACTTTC.